Shown below are 7 T cell receptor beta chains from a single sample sequenced in a study of cytomegalovirus exposure and HLA in healthy donors. The PCR used 60 Vbeta and 13 Jbeta primers. Only in-frame clones appear in the TCRdb table, and some are missing; sequencing was by immunoSEQ multiplex PCR. Here the sample table reports 100,000 to 150,000 clones. The source material was PBMCs. Source of these receptors: a man in his forties or fifties in good health and CMV-seronegative.

The chain links TRBV30 to TRBJ1-1; 8 positions agree with TRBD1. The CDR3 runs to 13 residues. Germline CDR1 reads GTSNPN; CDR2 reads SVGIG (reference sequence). V gave up 8 bases and J gave up 0 bases; unmatched junction bases: 5. The CDR3 protein is CAHRTGMNTEAFF. As DNA, the CDR3 is TGTGCCCACCGGACAGGGATGAACACTGAAGCTTTCTTT.

The chain combines TRBV7-6 with TRBJ1-1; 9 bases agree with TRBD1. The CDR3 extends over 13 amino acids. CDR1 and CDR2 from the germline V gene are SGHVS and FNYEAQ. The junction had 6 bases not matched to a gene; V was cut back by 5 bases and J by 8 bases. CDR3: CASSPPDRGEAFF. The CDR3 coding sequence is TGTGCCAGCAGCCCCCCGGACAGGGGCGAAGCTTTCTTT. The complete variable domain, with remaining parts taken from reference TRBV7-6 and TRBJ1-1, reads GAGVSQSPRYKVTKRGQDVALRCDPISGHVSLYWYRQALGQGPEFLTYFNYEAQQDKSGLPNDRFSAERPEGSISTLTIQRTEQRDSAMYRCASSPPDRGEAFFGQGTRLTVV.

The genes are TRBV11-1 and TRBJ2-1; the match to TRBD1 covers 9 bases. The V gene's germline CDR1 is SGHAT and CDR2 FQDESV (reference sequence). Trimming at V came to 4 bases and at J to 2 bases, leaving 3 bases not matched to a gene. The CDR3 extends over 15 amino acids. The CDR3 loop reads CASSWGQGPYNEQFF. In nucleotides, the CDR3 is TGTGCCAGCAGCTGGGGACAGGGACCCTACAATGAGCAGTTCTTC.

The V and J genes are TRBV6-1 and TRBJ1-5, with 9 positions matching TRBD1. The CDR3 totals 13 residues. After removal of 8 bases from V and 5 bases from J, the junction contained 4 bases not matched to a gene. In germline, CDR1 is MNHNS, CDR2 SASEGT. CDR3 in DNA: TGTGCCAGCCATGACAGGGGGTATCAGCCCCAGCATTTT. Its translation: CASHDRGYQPQHF.

CDR3 sequence reads: CAISGQGLNEKLFF. CDR3 sequence (DNA): TGTGCCATCAGTGGGCAGGGCCTAAATGAAAAACTGTTTTTT. V usage is TRBV10-3 and J usage is TRBJ1-4; tentative D call: TRBD1 (5 bases). Germline lookup yields CDR1 ENHRY and CDR2 SYGVKD. This CDR3 has 14 residues. Deletions cut 4 bases from V and 5 bases from J, with 11 bases between.

This chain joins TRBV27 and TRBJ2-5, with 9 bases identical to TRBD2. The germline V gene has CDR1 MNHEY and CDR2 SMNVEV (reference sequence). J lost 11 bases, V lost 5 bases, and 12 bases had no gene match. CDR3 size: 14 residues. CDR3 loop: CASSPPGLAGEQYF. The DNA for the CDR3 is TGTGCCAGCAGTCCCCCGGGACTAGCAGGTGAGCAGTACTTC.

V is TRBV9 and J is TRBJ2-7, with D uncertain. CDR3 length: 15 residues. Trimming stripped 4 bases from V and 2 bases from J, with 16 bases between. Germline V gene sequence: CDR1 SGDLS, CDR2 YYNGEE. CDR3 sequence reads: CASSPTRSPTYEQYF. CDR3 in DNA: TGTGCCAGCAGCCCCACCAGGTCGCCAACCTACGAGCAGTACTTC.